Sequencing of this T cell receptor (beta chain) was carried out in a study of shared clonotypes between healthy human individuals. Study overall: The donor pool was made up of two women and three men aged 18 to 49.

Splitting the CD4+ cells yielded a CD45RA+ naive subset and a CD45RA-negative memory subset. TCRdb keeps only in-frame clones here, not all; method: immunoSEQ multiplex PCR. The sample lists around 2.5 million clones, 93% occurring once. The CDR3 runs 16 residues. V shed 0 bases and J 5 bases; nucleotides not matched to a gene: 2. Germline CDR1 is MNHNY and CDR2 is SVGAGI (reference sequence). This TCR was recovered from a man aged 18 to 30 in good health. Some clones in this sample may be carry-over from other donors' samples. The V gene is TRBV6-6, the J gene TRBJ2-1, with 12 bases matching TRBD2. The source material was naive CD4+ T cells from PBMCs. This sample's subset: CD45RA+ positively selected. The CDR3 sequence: CASSYSPSGRDNEQFF. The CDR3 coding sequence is TGTGCCAGCAGTTACTCCCCTAGCGGGAGGGACAATGAGCAGTTCTTC.